The T cell receptor (beta chain) under discussion was sequenced for a study of neurological immune-mediated disorders. Notes on the study in general: While HTLV-1-associated myelopathy showed the greatest TCR clonal expansion, multiple sclerosis showed the least, falling below healthy controls.

This clonotype has at least ten counts. Antigen unknown. The J segment lost 7 bases and the V segment lost 5 bases, leaving 15 bases of the junction unmatched. Germline V gives CDR1 PRHDT, CDR2 FYEKMQ (reference sequence). The length of the CDR3 is 17 residues. The study used blood bank volunteers in Maryland, USA, as healthy controls. CD4+ or CD8+ T cells, around 1 million per library, were used for sorted libraries. The cDNA was synthesized by means of template-switch 5'RACE, which was carried out with 10-nucleotide random UMIs. TCRdb analysed the 5' RACE reads with MiXCR anew, one entry per CDR3 protein. This table has tens of thousands of distinct CDR3 sequences, about 4% appearing once.

Material for sequencing was CD4+ T cells from blood. The chain joins TRBV13 to TRBJ2-7, with 12 bases that match TRBD2. The origin of this receptor is a woman aged 40-49 years in good health. This CDR3 reads CASSPEGLAGGPGEQYF. The CDR3 nucleotides read TGTGCCAGCAGCCCAGAGGGGCTAGCGGGAGGGCCGGGGGAGCAGTACTTC.